These 26 T cell receptor beta chains originate from one sample sequenced in a study of vaccination effects on CD4 cells after COVID-19. Their specific antigens are unknown. Here immunoSEQ multiplex PCR was the method, and the copy in TCRdb shows in-frame clones only, minus some. The sample consists of about 41,000 clones, over 60% of them appearing once. The ViraFEST assay expanded antigen-specific CD4+ T cells with viral peptide pools before sequencing. Cultured cells yielded isolated CD4+ T cells after 10 days. In the vaccine recipients, nucleocapsid antibodies were negative and there was no prior SARS-CoV-2 infection. This specimen consisted of CD4+ T cells from PBMCs cultured with HCoV-NL63 spike peptides, obtained before COVID-19 vaccination. All receptors derive from a human donor who received a COVID-19 vaccine.

The V call is TRBV6-1, the J call TRBJ1-1; weak D call: TRBD1 (5 bases). The CDR3 spans 15 residues. The V gene's germline CDR1 is MNHNS and CDR2 SASEGT. V dropped 2 bases and J dropped 2 bases, with 12 bases sitting between them. The CDR3 nucleotides read TGTGCCAGCAGTGAAATGGGGGAGGGCAACACTGAAGCTTTCTTT. Translated, it gives CASSEMGEGNTEAFF.

The chain uses TRBV5-8 and TRBJ1-1; D remains ambiguous. The germline V and J ends were trimmed by 4 bases and 4 bases, with 17 bases remaining between them. Looked up from germline, CDR1 is SGHTS and CDR2 is YDEGEE. This CDR3 has 15 residues. The CDR3 DNA sequence: TGTGCCAGCAGCCGGCAAGCATTGGTTGGCACTGAAGCTTTCTTT. Protein: CASSRQALVGTEAFF.

In its sample, this clone was seen once. CDR3 in amino acids: CASRNTGAWNTGELFF. CDR3 coding DNA: TGTGCCAGCAGGAACACAGGGGCTTGGAACACCGGGGAGCTGTTTTTT. V and J are TRBV11-3 and TRBJ2-2, with TRBD1 identical over 7 bases. With 6 bases clipped from V and 1 base from J, the junction kept 8 bases outside the gene matches. CDR3 length: 16 residues. The germline CDR1 and CDR2 sequences are SGHNT and YENEEA.

This clone came up a few times. V gene TRBV5-1 combines with J gene TRBJ2-2; D tentatively reads TRBD1 or TRBD2 (5 bases each). The CDR3 runs 18 residues. V lost 0 bases and J 0 bases, leaving 15 bases between the germline ends. The germline V gene encodes CDR1 SGHRS and CDR2 YFSETQ. The CDR3 sequence: CASSLGTGRTPNTGELFF. CDR3 DNA: TGCGCCAGCAGCTTGGGGACGGGACGAACGCCGAACACCGGGGAGCTGTTTTTT. Complete variable domain (other parts from reference TRBV5-1 and TRBJ2-2): KAGVTQTPRYLIKTRGQQVTLSCSPISGHRSVSWYQQTPGQGLQFLFEYFSETQRNKGNFPGRFSGRQFSNSRSEMNVSTLELGDSALYLCASSLGTGRTPNTGELFFGEGSRLTVL.

The V and J genes are TRBV6-5 and TRBJ1-1, with D uncertain. Trimming pared 5 bases from V and 0 bases from J, leaving 7 bases between. From germline, CDR1 is MNHEY and CDR2 SVGAGI. CDR3 size: 13 residues. The CDR3 nucleotides read TGTGCCAGCAGTCTGCACATGAACACTGAAGCTTTCTTT. Translation gives CASSLHMNTEAFF.

This clone appeared a few times. The rearrangement links TRBV2 to TRBJ2-2; either TRBD1 or TRBD2 may fit D (5 bases each). The CDR3 sequence is 14 residues long. V lost 11 bases and J lost 0, with 13 bases in between. Germline V gene lookup returns CDR1 SNHLY and CDR2 FYNNEI. DNA of the CDR3: TGTGCCGGCACCGGGACGGCGAACACCGGGGAGCTGTTTTTT. It translates to CAGTGTANTGELFF. Full variable domain (rest looked up from reference TRBV2 and TRBJ2-2): EPEVTQTPSHQVTQMGQEVILRCVPISNHLYFYWYRQILGQKVEFLVSFYNNEISEKSEIFDDQFSVERPDGSNFTLKIRSTKLEDSAMYFCAGTGTANTGELFFGEGSRLTVL.

This clone was counted a single time. The chain uses TRBV7-3 and TRBJ2-3, with TRBD1 matching over 7 bases. Germline lookup yields CDR1 SGHTA and CDR2 FQGTGA. Losses at the gene ends were 5 bases for V and 7 bases for J; bases not matched to a gene: 9. CDR3 length equals 14 residues. CDR3 DNA: TGTGCCAGCAGCCCGGGACAGTCCGGAAATACGCAGTATTTT. It translates to CASSPGQSGNTQYF.

This clone has only a few counts. The V call is TRBV5-1, the J call TRBJ1-2; possibly TRBD1 for D (5 bases). This CDR3 is 13 amino acids long. CDR1 is SGHRS, CDR2 YFSETQ, per germline. The V end lost 4 bases, the J end lost 2 bases, and 9 bases lay between the germline ends. CDR3 sequence reads: CASSLRDNYGYTF. The CDR3 DNA sequence: TGCGCCAGCAGCCTCAGGGACAACTATGGCTACACCTTC. The full variable domain, its missing parts supplied by reference TRBV5-1 and TRBJ1-2, is KAGVTQTPRYLIKTRGQQVTLSCSPISGHRSVSWYQQTPGQGLQFLFEYFSETQRNKGNFPGRFSGRQFSNSRSEMNVSTLELGDSALYLCASSLRDNYGYTFGSGTRLTVV.

The rearrangement joins TRBV6-1 to TRBJ2-6; D might be TRBD2 (6 bases). The CDR3 is 16 residues long. V was shortened by 0 bases and J by 2 bases, with 8 bases between the two germline ends. Looked up from germline, CDR1 is MNHNS and CDR2 is SASEGT. The CDR3 protein is CASSEAPGAGANVLTF. DNA for the CDR3: TGTGCCAGCAGTGAAGCGCCGGGGGCTGGGGCCAACGTCCTGACTTTC.

This clone was observed a handful of times. This chain joins TRBV5-5 and TRBJ1-1; 9 positions match TRBD1. The CDR3 loop spans 14 amino acids. V was pared by 3 bases and J by 6 bases, with 6 bases of the junction left unmatched. Per the germline V gene, CDR1 is SGHKS and CDR2 is YYEKEE (reference sequence). The CDR3 here is CASSWGQGGPEAFF. CDR3 DNA: TGTGCCAGCAGCTGGGGACAGGGAGGTCCTGAAGCTTTCTTT.

This rearrangement joins TRBV10-1 to TRBJ2-1; 7 positions agree with TRBD2. CDR1 and CDR2 from the germline V gene are WNHNN and SYGVQD (reference sequence). This CDR3 region has 12 residues. Trimming took 6 bases from V and 6 from J; bases not matched to a gene: 2. CDR3 amino acids: CASRGGGNEQFF. CDR3 bases: TGCGCCAGCAGAGGCGGGGGCAATGAGCAGTTCTTC.

This clone was found a few times. The gene calls are TRBV29-1 and TRBJ1-2; tentatively, D is TRBD1 (6 bases). The germline V gene has CDR1 SQVTM and CDR2 ANQGSEA. V lost 0 bases to trimming and J lost 6 bases, with 11 bases between them. There are 13 residues in the CDR3. The CDR3, as DNA: TGCAGCGTTGAAGATTCCGGGGGCCATGGCTACACCTTC. This codes for CSVEDSGGHGYTF.

This chain links TRBV19 with TRBJ1-2; TRBD1 matches at 7 bases. CDR1 LNHDA and CDR2 SQIVND come from the germline V gene (reference sequence). The CDR3 totals 15 residues. J gave up 5 bases and V 8 bases, and 14 bases lay outside the gene matches. The CDR3 DNA sequence: TGTGCCAGTTCCTTACGTTTACAGGGGATGTATGGCTACACCTTC. Its translation is CASSLRLQGMYGYTF.

The chain links TRBV5-1 to TRBJ1-3; possible D gene TRBD1, 6 bases. V was clipped by 1 base and J by 0 bases, with 8 bases between them. CDR3 size: 15 residues. CDR1 and CDR2 from the germline V gene are SGHRS and YFSETQ. CDR3: CASSLRGDSGNTIYF. The CDR3 DNA follows: TGCGCCAGCAGCTTGAGGGGGGACTCTGGAAACACCATATATTTT.

The J gene is TRBJ1-2, the V gene TRBV27, with D uncertain. With 6 bases removed from V and 5 bases from J, the gap between germline ends came to 19 bases. The CDR3 is 15 amino acids. Germline V gene sequence: CDR1 MNHEY, CDR2 SMNVEV (reference sequence). This CDR3 is CASRKTTAYDYGYTF. The CDR3 region has the DNA TGTGCCAGCAGGAAGACGACGGCTTATGATTATGGCTACACCTTC.

The chain has TRBV7-3 and TRBJ2-2; the D is unclear. V shed 3 bases and J shed 1 base, with 6 bases lying between them. Germline loops: CDR1 SGHTA, CDR2 FQGTGA. This CDR3 has 14 amino acids. The CDR3 sequence is CASSFSLNTGELFF. In nucleotides, the CDR3 is TGTGCCAGCAGCTTTAGTCTGAACACCGGGGAGCTGTTTTTT.

The V gene is TRBV5-1, the J gene TRBJ2-3; 16 nucleotides match TRBD2. Per germline, CDR1 SGHRS and CDR2 YFSETQ. The CDR3 is 19 amino acids. Trimming at V came to 5 bases and at J to 5 bases, leaving 14 bases not matched to a gene. CDR3 residues: CASRRNLGTSGGERDTQYF. The CDR3 region has the DNA TGCGCCAGCAGACGAAACCTCGGGACTAGCGGGGGGGAGAGAGATACGCAGTATTTT.

This chain uses TRBV29-1 with TRBJ2-3; TRBD1 is a possible D gene (7 bases). The CDR3 loop spans 15 amino acids. V shed 0 bases and J shed 4 bases, with 14 bases lying between them. Looked up from germline, CDR1 is SQVTM and CDR2 is ANQGSEA. The CDR3 is CSVEEEGALPDTQYF. The CDR3 DNA is TGCAGCGTTGAAGAGGAGGGGGCTCTCCCAGATACGCAGTATTTT.

The sample holds a few counts of this clone. The chain has TRBV10-2 and TRBJ1-5; the D gene is possibly TRBD1 (5 bases). Trimming removed 7 bases from V and 6 bases from J, with 13 bases in between. The CDR3 extends over 13 amino acids. CDR1 is WSHSY, CDR2 SAAADI, per germline. The CDR3 protein is CASTSLGPQPQHF. CDR3 bases: TGCGCCAGCACCTCCTTGGGGCCTCAGCCCCAGCATTTT.

V and J are TRBV12-2 and TRBJ1-1. TRBV12-2 counts as a pseudogene. The CDR3 runs to 13 residues. The CDR3: CASRLAARERAFF. In DNA form, the CDR3 reads TGTGCAAGTCGCTTAGCGGCGAGGGAGCGGGCTTTCTTT.

The chain uses TRBV9 and TRBJ2-3; weak D call: TRBD2 (7 bases). The CDR3 runs 15 residues. CDR1 SGDLS and CDR2 YYNGEE come from the germline V gene. V was shortened by 0 bases and J by 6 bases, with 14 bases between the two germline ends. This chain's CDR3 is CASSVDAGARDTQYF. In DNA, the CDR3 is TGTGCCAGCAGCGTAGATGCGGGGGCGAGGGATACGCAGTATTTT. Combining the CDR3 with reference TRBV9 and TRBJ2-3 gives the whole variable domain DSGVTQTPKHLITATGQRVTLRCSPRSGDLSVYWYQQSLDQGLQFLIQYYNGEERAKGNILERFSAQQFPDLHSELNLSSLELGDSALYFCASSVDAGARDTQYFGPGTRLTVL.

The chain links TRBV5-1 to TRBJ2-4; 7 bases line up with TRBD1. The V and J ends lost 10 bases and 1 base, in that order; junction bases with no gene match: 11. The CDR3 runs 15 residues. Germline V gives CDR1 SGHRS, CDR2 YFSETQ. CDR3 sequence reads: CASSGQAGAKNIQYF. The CDR3 DNA sequence: TGCGCCTCCTCAGGACAGGCTGGGGCCAAAAACATTCAGTACTTC.

V usage is TRBV5-6 and J usage is TRBJ2-3; no clear D. The germline CDR1 and CDR2 sequences are SGHDT and YYEEEE. Between the trimmed V and J ends, which lost 1 base and 3 bases, there was a span of 12 bases. This CDR3 has 15 residues. CDR3 sequence: CASSLYGLRTDTQYF. CDR3 sequence (DNA): TGTGCCAGCAGCTTGTATGGGTTGAGGACAGATACGCAGTATTTT. The variable domain in full, with the rest retrieved from reference TRBV5-6 and TRBJ2-3, is DAGVTQSPTHLIKTRGQQVTLRCSPKSGHDTVSWYQQALGQGPQFIFQYYEEEERQRGNFPDRFSGHQFPNYSSELNVNALLLGDSALYLCASSLYGLRTDTQYFGPGTRLTVL.

The V call is TRBV10-3, the J call TRBJ1-2, with a possible D match to TRBD1 (6 bases). The V end was cut by 0 bases, the J end by 4 bases, with 15 bases between. Per germline, CDR1 ENHRY and CDR2 SYGVKD. The CDR3 spans 16 residues. The CDR3 protein is CAISESPGQGAYGYTF. CDR3 DNA sequence: TGTGCCATCAGTGAGTCCCCGGGACAAGGGGCCTATGGCTACACCTTC.

The V and J genes are TRBV5-1 and TRBJ2-1, with 10 bases fitting TRBD1. CDR1 and CDR2 (germline): SGHRS, YFSETQ. This CDR3 region has 15 residues. V trimming: 2 bases; J trimming: 6 bases; junction bases outside the gene matches: 5. This CDR3 reads CASSLPGQGTNEQFF. For the CDR3, the DNA is TGCGCCAGCAGCTTACCGGGACAGGGGACCAATGAGCAGTTCTTC. Supplemented by reference TRBV5-1 and TRBJ2-1, the full variable domain reads KAGVTQTPRYLIKTRGQQVTLSCSPISGHRSVSWYQQTPGQGLQFLFEYFSETQRNKGNFPGRFSGRQFSNSRSEMNVSTLELGDSALYLCASSLPGQGTNEQFFGPGTRLTVL.

The V call is TRBV6-5, the J call TRBJ1-1; no definite D call. Trimming removed 6 bases at V and 1 base at J, with 6 bases between. The CDR3 consists of 12 residues. CDR1 and CDR2 from the germline V gene are MNHEY and SVGAGI. CDR3 sequence (DNA): TGTGCCAGCAGCTTAGCGAACACTGAAGCTTTCTTT. Amino acid sequence: CASSLANTEAFF.